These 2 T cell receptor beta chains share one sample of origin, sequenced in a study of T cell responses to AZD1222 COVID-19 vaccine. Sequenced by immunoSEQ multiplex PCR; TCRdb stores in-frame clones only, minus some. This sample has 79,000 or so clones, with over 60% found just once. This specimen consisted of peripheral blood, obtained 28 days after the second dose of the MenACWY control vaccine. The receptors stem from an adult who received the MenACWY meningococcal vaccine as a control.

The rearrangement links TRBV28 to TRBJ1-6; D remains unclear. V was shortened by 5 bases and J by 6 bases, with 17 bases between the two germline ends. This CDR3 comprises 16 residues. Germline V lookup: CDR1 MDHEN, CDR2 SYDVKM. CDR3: CASSTPEGPGNSPLHF. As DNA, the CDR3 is TGTGCCAGCAGTACCCCTGAAGGGCCGGGTAATTCACCCCTCCACTTT.

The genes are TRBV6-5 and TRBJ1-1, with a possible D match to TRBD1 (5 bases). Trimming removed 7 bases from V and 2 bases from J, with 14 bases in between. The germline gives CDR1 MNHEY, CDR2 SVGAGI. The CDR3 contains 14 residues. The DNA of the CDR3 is TGTGCCAGCACCAACCGGGACCTCAACACTGAAGCTTTCTTT. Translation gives CASTNRDLNTEAFF.